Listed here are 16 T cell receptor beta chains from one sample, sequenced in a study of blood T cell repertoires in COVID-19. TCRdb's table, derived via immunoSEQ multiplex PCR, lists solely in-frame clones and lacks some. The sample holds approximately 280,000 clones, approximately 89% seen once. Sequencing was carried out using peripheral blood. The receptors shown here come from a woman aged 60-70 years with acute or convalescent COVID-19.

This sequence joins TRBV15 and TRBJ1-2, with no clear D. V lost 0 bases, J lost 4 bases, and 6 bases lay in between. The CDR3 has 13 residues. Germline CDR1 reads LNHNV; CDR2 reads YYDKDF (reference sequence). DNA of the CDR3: TGTGCCACCAGCAGAGATGAGGGCTATGGCTACACCTTC. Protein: CATSRDEGYGYTF.

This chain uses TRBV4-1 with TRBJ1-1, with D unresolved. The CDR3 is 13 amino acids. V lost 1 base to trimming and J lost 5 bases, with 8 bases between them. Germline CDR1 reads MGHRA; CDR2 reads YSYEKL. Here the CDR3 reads CASSQADRTEAFF. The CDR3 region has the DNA TGCGCCAGCAGCCAAGCAGATCGAACTGAAGCTTTCTTT.

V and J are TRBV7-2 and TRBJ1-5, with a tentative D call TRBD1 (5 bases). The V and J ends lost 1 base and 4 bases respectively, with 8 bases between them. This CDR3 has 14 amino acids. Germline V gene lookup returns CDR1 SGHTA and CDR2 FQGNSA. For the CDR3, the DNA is TGTGCCAGCAGCTTAGGAAGGGGTAATCAGCCCCAGCATTTT. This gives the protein CASSLGRGNQPQHF.

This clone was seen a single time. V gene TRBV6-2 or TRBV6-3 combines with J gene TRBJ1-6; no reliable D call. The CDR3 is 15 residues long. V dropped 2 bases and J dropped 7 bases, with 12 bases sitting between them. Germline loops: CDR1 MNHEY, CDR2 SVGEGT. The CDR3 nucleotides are TGTGCCAGCAGTTACGTTCGTGCGGGGAATTCACCCCTCCACTTT. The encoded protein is CASSYVRAGNSPLHF.

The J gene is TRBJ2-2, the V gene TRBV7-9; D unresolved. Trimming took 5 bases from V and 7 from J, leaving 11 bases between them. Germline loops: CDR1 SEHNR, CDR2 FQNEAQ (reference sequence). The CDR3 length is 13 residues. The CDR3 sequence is CASSPLADGELFF. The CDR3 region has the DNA TGTGCCAGCAGCCCCCTTGCGGACGGGGAGCTGTTTTTT.

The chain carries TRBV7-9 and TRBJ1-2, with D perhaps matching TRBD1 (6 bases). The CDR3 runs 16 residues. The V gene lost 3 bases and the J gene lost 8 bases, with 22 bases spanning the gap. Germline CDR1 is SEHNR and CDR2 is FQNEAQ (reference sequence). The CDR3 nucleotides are TGTGCCAGCAGCTTTCAGGACAGCCATATTATACGGGGCTACACCTTC. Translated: CASSFQDSHIIRGYTF.

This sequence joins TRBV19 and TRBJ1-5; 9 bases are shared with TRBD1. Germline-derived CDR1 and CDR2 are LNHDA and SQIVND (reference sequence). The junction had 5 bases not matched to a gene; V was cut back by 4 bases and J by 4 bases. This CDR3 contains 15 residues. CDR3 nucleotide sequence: TGTGCCAGTAGTAAAGCCGGACAGGGGAATCAGCCCCAGCATTTT. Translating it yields CASSKAGQGNQPQHF.

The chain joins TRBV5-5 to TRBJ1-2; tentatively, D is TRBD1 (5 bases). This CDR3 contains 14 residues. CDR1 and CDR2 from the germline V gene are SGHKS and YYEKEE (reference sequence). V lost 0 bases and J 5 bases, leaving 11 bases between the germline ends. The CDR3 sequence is CASSLDGGGYGYTF. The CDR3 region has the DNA TGTGCCAGCAGCTTGGACGGGGGAGGGTATGGCTACACCTTC.

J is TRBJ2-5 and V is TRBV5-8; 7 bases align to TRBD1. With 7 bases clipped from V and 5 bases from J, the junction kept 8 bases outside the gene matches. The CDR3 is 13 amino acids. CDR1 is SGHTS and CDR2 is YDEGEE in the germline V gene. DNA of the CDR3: TGTGCCAGCTGGGACAGACTGGGGGAGACCCAGTACTTC. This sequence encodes CASWDRLGETQYF.

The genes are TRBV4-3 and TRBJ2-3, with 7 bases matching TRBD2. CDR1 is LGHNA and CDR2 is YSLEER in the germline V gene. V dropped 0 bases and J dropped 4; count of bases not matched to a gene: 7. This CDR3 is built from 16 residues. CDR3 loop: CASSQDHTSDADTQYF. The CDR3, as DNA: TGCGCCAGCAGCCAAGATCATACTAGCGACGCAGATACGCAGTATTTT.

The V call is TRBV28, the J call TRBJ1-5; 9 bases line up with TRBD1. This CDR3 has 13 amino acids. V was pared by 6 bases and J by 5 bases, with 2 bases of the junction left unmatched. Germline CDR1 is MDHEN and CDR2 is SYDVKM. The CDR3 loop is CASRGQGHQPQHF. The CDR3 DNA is TGTGCCAGCAGGGGACAGGGTCATCAGCCCCAGCATTTT. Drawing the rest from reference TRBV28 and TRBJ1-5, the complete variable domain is DVKVTQSSRYLVKRTGEKVFLECVQDMDHENMFWYRQDPGLGLRLIYFSYDVKMKEKGDIPEGYSVSREKKERFSLILESASTNQTSMYLCASRGQGHQPQHFGDGTRLSIL.

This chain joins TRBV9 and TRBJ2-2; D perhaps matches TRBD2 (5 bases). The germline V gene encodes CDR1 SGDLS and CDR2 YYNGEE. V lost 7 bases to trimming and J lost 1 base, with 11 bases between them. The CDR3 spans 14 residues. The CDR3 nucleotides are TGTGCCAGCTCAAGCGGAGTGAACACCGGGGAGCTGTTTTTT. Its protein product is CASSSGVNTGELFF.

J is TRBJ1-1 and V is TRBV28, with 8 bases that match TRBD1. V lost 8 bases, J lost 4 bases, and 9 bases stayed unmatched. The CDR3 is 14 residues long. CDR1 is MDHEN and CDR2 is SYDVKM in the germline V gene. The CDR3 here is CASQMSGGPTEAFF. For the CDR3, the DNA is TGTGCCAGCCAAATGTCAGGGGGCCCCACTGAAGCTTTCTTT.

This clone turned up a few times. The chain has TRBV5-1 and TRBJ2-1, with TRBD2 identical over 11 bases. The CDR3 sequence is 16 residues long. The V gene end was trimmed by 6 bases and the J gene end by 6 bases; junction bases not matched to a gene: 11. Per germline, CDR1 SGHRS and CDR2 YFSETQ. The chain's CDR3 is CASTPRGTSGLNEQFF. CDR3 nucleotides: TGCGCCAGCACCCCGAGGGGGACTAGCGGCCTCAATGAGCAGTTCTTC.

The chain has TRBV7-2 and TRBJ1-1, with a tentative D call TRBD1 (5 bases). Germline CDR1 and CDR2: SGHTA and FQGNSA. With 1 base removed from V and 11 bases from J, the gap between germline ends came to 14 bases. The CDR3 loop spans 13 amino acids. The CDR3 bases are TGTGCCAGCAGCTTAGTCAGGGCCCCAGGCGCTTTCTTT. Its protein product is CASSLVRAPGAFF.

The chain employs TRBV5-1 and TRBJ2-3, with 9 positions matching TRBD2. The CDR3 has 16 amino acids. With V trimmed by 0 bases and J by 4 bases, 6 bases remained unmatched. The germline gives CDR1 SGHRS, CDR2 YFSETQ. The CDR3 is CASSLASSGSPDTQYF. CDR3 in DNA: TGCGCCAGCAGCTTGGCAAGTAGCGGGAGCCCAGATACGCAGTATTTT. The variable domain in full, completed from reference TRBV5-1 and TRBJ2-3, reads KAGVTQTPRYLIKTRGQQVTLSCSPISGHRSVSWYQQTPGQGLQFLFEYFSETQRNKGNFPGRFSGRQFSNSRSEMNVSTLELGDSALYLCASSLASSGSPDTQYFGPGTRLTVL.